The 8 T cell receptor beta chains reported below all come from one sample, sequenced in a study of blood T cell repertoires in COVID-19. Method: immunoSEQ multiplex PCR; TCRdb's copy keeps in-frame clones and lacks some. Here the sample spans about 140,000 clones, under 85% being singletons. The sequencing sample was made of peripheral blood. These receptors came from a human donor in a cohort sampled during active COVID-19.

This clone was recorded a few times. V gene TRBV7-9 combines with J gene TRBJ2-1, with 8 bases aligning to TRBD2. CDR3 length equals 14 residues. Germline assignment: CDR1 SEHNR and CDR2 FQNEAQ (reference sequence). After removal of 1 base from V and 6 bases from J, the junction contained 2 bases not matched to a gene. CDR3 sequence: CASSLGLALNEQFF. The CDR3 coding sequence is TGTGCCAGCAGCTTAGGACTAGCGCTCAATGAGCAGTTCTTC.

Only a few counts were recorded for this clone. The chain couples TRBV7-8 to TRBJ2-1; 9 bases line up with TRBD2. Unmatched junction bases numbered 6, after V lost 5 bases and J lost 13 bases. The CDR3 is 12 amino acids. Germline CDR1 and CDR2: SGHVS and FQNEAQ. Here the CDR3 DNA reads TGTGCCAGCAGCCGTCCTAGCGGGGCCCAGTTCTTC. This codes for CASSRPSGAQFF.

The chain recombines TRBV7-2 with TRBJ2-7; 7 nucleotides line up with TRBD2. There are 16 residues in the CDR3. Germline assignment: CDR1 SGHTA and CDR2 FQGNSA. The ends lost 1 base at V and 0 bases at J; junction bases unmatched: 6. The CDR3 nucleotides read TGTGCCAGCAGCTTAGGTGCGGGAGTACTCTCCTACGAGCAGTACTTC. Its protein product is CASSLGAGVLSYEQYF.

The CDR3 DNA reads TGTGCCAGCAGCCGCCAGACTAGCGGGAGCTCCGAGCAGTACTTC. Translating gives CASSRQTSGSSEQYF. The chain recombines TRBV6-5 with TRBJ2-7; 12 bases match TRBD2. The CDR3 covers 15 residues. The V segment lost 6 bases and the J segment 6 bases; nucleotides outside the gene matches: 9. Per the germline V gene, CDR1 is MNHEY and CDR2 is SVGAGI.

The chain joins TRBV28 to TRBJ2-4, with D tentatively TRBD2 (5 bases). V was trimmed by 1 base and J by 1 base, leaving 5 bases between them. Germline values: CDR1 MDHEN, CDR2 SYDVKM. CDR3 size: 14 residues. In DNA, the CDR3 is TGTGCCAGCAGTTTATTAGCGGCCAAAAACATTCAGTACTTC. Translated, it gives CASSLLAAKNIQYF.

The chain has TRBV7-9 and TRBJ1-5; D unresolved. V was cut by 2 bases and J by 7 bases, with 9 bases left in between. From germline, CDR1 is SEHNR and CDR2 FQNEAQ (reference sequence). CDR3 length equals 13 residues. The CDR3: CASSLNSGQPQHF. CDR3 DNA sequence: TGTGCCAGCAGCTTAAATTCGGGACAGCCCCAGCATTTT. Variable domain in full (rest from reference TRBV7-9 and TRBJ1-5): DTGVSQNPRHKITKRGQNVTFRCDPISEHNRLYWYRQTLGQGPEFLTYFQNEAQLEKSRLLSDRFSAERPKGSFSTLEIQRTEQGDSAMYLCASSLNSGQPQHFGDGTRLSIL.

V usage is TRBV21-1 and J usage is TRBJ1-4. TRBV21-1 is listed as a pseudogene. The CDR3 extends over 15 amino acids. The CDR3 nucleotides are TGTGCCAGGAAGAAAACTTGGACTGAAGGCGAAAAACTGTTTTTT. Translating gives CARKKTWTEGEKLFF.

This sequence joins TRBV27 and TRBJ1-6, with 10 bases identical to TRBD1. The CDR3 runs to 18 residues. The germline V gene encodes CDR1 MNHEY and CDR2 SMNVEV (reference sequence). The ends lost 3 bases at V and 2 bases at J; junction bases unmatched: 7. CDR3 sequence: CASSFPGTGDTYNSPLHF. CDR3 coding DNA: TGTGCCAGCAGTTTCCCCGGGACAGGGGACACCTATAATTCACCCCTCCACTTT.